This entry concerns a single T cell receptor beta chain. J gave up 8 bases and V 0 bases, and 12 bases lay outside the gene matches. Germline values: CDR1 DFQATT, CDR2 SNEGSKA (reference sequence). The CDR3 sequence is 16 residues long. These data are taken from a study of patients and donors after allogeneic stem cell transplantation. TCRdb re-called the RT-PCR reads with MiXCR, one entry per CDR3 protein. This sample carries approximately 150,000 distinct CDR3 sequences, 30% of them seen once, and the ten largest clones take less than 3.5%. This receptor was obtained from a human donor who was either an allogeneic HSCT recipient or a stem cell or donor lymphocyte infusion donor (not recorded which). It is not recorded whose cells these are; they may come from a transplant donor. The chain has TRBV20-1 and TRBJ2-1, with 8 bases lining up with TRBD2. The sequencing input was blood, either unsorted or a sorted T cell fraction (not recorded which). CDR3 DNA sequence: TGCAGTGCTAGAGATGTGCAGGGGACTAGTTGGGATGAGCAGTTCTTC. This gives the protein CSARDVQGTSWDEQFF.